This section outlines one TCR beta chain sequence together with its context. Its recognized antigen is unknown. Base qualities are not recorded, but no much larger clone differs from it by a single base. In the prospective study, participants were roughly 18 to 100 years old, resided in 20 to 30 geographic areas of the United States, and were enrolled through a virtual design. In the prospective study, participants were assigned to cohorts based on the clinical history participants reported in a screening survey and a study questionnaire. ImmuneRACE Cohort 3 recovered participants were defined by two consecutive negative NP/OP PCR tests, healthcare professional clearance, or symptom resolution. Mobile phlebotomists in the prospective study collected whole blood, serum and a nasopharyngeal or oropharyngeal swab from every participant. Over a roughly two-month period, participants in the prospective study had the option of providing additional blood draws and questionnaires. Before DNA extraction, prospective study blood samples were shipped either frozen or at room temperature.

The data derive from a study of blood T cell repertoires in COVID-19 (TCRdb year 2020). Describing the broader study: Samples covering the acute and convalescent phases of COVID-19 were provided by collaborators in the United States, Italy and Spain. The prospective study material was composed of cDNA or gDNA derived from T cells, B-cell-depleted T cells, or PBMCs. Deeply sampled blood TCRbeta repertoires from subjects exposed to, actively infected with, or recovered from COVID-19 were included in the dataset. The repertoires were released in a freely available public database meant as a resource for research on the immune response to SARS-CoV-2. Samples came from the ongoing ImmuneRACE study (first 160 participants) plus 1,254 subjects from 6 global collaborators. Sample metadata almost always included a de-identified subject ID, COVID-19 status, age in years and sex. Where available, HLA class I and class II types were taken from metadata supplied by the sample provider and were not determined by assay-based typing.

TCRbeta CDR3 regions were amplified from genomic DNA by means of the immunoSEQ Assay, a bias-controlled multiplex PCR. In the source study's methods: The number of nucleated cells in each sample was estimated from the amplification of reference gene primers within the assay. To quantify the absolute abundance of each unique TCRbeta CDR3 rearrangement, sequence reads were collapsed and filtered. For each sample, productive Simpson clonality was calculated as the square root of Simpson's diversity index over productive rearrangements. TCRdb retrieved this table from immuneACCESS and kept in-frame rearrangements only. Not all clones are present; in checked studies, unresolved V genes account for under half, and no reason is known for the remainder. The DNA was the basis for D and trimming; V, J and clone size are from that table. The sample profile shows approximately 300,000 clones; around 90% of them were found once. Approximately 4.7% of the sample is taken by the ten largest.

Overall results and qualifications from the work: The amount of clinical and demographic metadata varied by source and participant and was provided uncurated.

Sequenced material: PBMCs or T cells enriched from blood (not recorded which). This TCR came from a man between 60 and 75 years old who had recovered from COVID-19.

The DNA sequence follows: TGTGCCAGCAGCAGACAGGGGGGAAACACTGAAGCTTTCTTT. The translation is CASSRQGGNTEAFF. Recombination linked TRBV21-1 to TRBJ1-1; the DNA was not compared with TRBD1, the D call given in the table. TRBV21-1 is assigned pseudogene status. From the cysteine through the phenylalanine, the CDR3 covers 14 amino acids. Only the CDR3 DNA stays, 42 bases, in frame from base 1.